The present T cell receptor beta chain was sequenced within a study of molecular identifiers for immune sequencing clone quantification. Study findings and constraints: Barcode sharing among identical TCR molecules could make large clones appear smaller.

This CDR3 spans 12 amino acids. Germline values: CDR1 SQVTM, CDR2 ANQGSEA. Trimming took off 2 bases at V and 6 bases at J, with 10 bases between the two ends. Notes on this clonotype: The antigen remains unidentified. A much larger clone differs from this one at a single base, so this may be a read error.

With listed TCR primers and previously described methods, bulk TCR libraries were prepared. In TCRdb, the PCR reads were re-called with MiXCR into one record per CDR3 protein. The top ten clones hold 0.78% of a sample with under 800,000 distinct CDR3 sequences, less than 30% of them seen once. Libraries of naive CD8 cells were prepared from roughly 18,000 to 920,000 sorted cells using 10%, 30% or 50% RNA. The receptor comes from a human donor in good health. Some libraries in this study had Jurkat cell RNA spiked in. The material sequenced was naive CD8+ T cells from blood, with Jurkat cell RNA spiked in. Subset specified: FACS-sorted CD8+CD4-CCR7+CD45RA+ naive T cells. The rearrangement joins TRBV29-1 to TRBJ1-1, with D perhaps matching TRBD1 (5 bases). DNA for the CDR3: TGCAGCGTTGAATGGGGGAATTCTGAAGCTTTCTTT. The encoded protein is CSVEWGNSEAFF.